These 16 T cell receptor beta chains were all obtained from the same sample, sequenced in a study of cytomegalovirus exposure and HLA in healthy donors. The PCR contained 60 Vbeta and 13 Jbeta primers. Produced via immunoSEQ multiplex PCR; TCRdb's table is partial and in-frame only. The table includes 140,000 to 150,000 clones, approximately 70% detected once. The sequenced sample was PBMCs. Receptor source: a woman aged 55-70 years in good health and CMV-seronegative.

This chain joins TRBV9 and TRBJ1-5, with D possibly being TRBD1 (5 bases). This CDR3 region has 15 residues. Trimming left V 0 bases short and J 7 bases short, with 14 bases between. Per the germline V gene, CDR1 is SGDLS and CDR2 is YYNGEE. CDR3 in amino acids: CASSVGEGSGQPQHF. CDR3 nucleotides: TGTGCCAGCAGCGTAGGGGAGGGGTCGGGGCAGCCCCAGCATTTT.

For the CDR3, the DNA is TGTGCCAGCAGCCAAGTCGGGGGGGCGCGCGAGCAGTACTTC. Encoded protein: CASSQVGGAREQYF. V is TRBV14 and J is TRBJ2-7, with 8 positions matching TRBD2. Germline lookup yields CDR1 SGHDN and CDR2 FVKESK. Trimming at V came to 1 base and at J to 6 bases, leaving 5 bases not matched to a gene. The CDR3 totals 14 residues.

The chain has TRBV2 and TRBJ2-4; 8 nucleotides agree with TRBD1. CDR3 length: 14 residues. Trimming cost V 4 bases and J 8 bases; bases outside gene matches: 7. The germline V gene encodes CDR1 SNHLY and CDR2 FYNNEI. This CDR3 reads CASSVGRGPDIQYF. As DNA, the CDR3 is TGTGCCAGCAGTGTGGGCAGGGGGCCTGACATTCAGTACTTC.

This chain joins TRBV5-8 and TRBJ1-6; D gene uncertain. From germline, CDR1 is SGHTS and CDR2 YDEGEE. The CDR3 extends over 13 amino acids. V was pared by 1 base and J by 8 bases, with 7 bases between. The DNA for the CDR3 is TGTGCCAGCAGCTTGAACAGTTATTCACCCCTCCACTTT. Protein: CASSLNSYSPLHF. Full variable domain (missing parts from reference TRBV5-8 and TRBJ1-6): EAGVTQSPTHLIKTRGQQATLRCSPISGHTSVYWYQQALGLGLQFLLWYDEGEERNRGNFPPRFSGRQFPNYSSELNVNALELEDSALYLCASSLNSYSPLHFGNGTRLTVT.

The chain links TRBV15 to TRBJ2-7; 15 bases match TRBD2. After removal of 5 bases from V and 7 bases from J, the junction contained 9 bases not matched to a gene. The CDR3 spans 16 residues. From germline, CDR1 is LNHNV and CDR2 YYDKDF (reference sequence). The CDR3 protein is CATSDKGTSGRREQYF. CDR3 DNA: TGTGCCACCAGCGACAAGGGGACTAGCGGGAGGCGGGAGCAGTACTTC.

This clone was seen a handful of times. The chain combines TRBV19 with TRBJ2-3; weak D call: TRBD2 (7 bases). Germline CDR1 and CDR2: LNHDA and SQIVND (reference sequence). Deletions cut 4 bases from V and 6 bases from J, with 17 bases between. The CDR3 spans 15 residues. This CDR3 reads CASSNKRGGSDTQYF. The CDR3 nucleotides are TGTGCCAGTAGTAACAAAAGGGGGGGGTCGGATACGCAGTATTTT.

The V call is TRBV28, the J call TRBJ2-1; D call uncertain. The CDR3 runs 15 residues. Germline V gene sequence: CDR1 MDHEN, CDR2 SYDVKM. Trimming took 2 bases from V and 6 from J, leaving 14 bases between them. The CDR3 sequence: CASSLHSTRGNEQFF. Here the CDR3 DNA reads TGTGCCAGCAGTTTACATTCGACGCGAGGCAATGAGCAGTTCTTC.

This clone was recorded only once. The rearrangement uses TRBV4-2 and TRBJ2-2, with TRBD2 identical over 13 bases. V lost 1 base and J lost 7; bases outside the gene matches: 0. The CDR3 sequence is 15 residues long. Looked up from germline, CDR1 is LGHNA and CDR2 is YNFKEQ. Written as DNA, the CDR3 is TGTGCCAGCAGCCAAGGGACTAGCGGGAGCGGGGAGCTGTTTTTT. Residues: CASSQGTSGSGELFF.

J is TRBJ1-2 and V is TRBV2, with 7 bases fitting TRBD1. CDR3 length equals 15 residues. From germline, CDR1 is SNHLY and CDR2 FYNNEI. Trimming cost V 3 bases and J 4 bases; bases outside gene matches: 8. The CDR3 DNA reads as TGTGCCAGCAGTGATCGGGACAGCGCATTCTATGGCTACACCTTC. It encodes CASSDRDSAFYGYTF.

This chain links TRBV7-2 with TRBJ1-1; perhaps TRBD1 as D (6 bases). Deletions cut 5 bases from V and 3 bases from J, with 13 bases between. This CDR3 has 14 residues. CDR1 is SGHTA, CDR2 FQGNSA, per germline. CDR3 loop: CASSQEYRDTEAFF. The CDR3, as DNA: TGTGCCAGCAGCCAAGAATACAGGGACACTGAAGCTTTCTTT.

This clone was recorded once. The chain combines TRBV18 with TRBJ1-5, with a possible D match to TRBD1 (5 bases). V was cut by 3 bases and J by 3 bases, with 12 bases left in between. Germline CDR1 KGHSH, CDR2 LQKENI. The CDR3 consists of 15 residues. As DNA, the CDR3 is TGTGCCAGCTCACCGGACGGACATACCAATCAGCCCCAGCATTTT. As protein: CASSPDGHTNQPQHF.

V and J are TRBV7-2 and TRBJ2-1, with 7 nucleotides matching TRBD2. After removal of 2 bases from V and 9 bases from J, the junction contained 4 bases not matched to a gene. Per germline, CDR1 SGHTA and CDR2 FQGNSA. This CDR3 contains 13 residues. CDR3 in DNA: TGTGCCAGCAGCTTAAGGCTAGCGGTTGAGCAGTTCTTC. This codes for CASSLRLAVEQFF.

The rearrangement joins TRBV21-1 to TRBJ1-2. TRBV21-1 is termed a pseudogene. The CDR3 covers 13 residues. Here the CDR3 reads CASSPGVVDGYTF. The CDR3 coding sequence is TGTGCCAGCAGCCCGGGGGTAGTGGATGGCTACACCTTC.

The chain recombines TRBV7-9 with TRBJ2-1; D is perhaps TRBD2 (5 bases). Germline CDR1 is SEHNR and CDR2 is FQNEAQ (reference sequence). The CDR3 is 15 residues long. The ends were cut back, 7 bases at V and 5 bases at J, with 18 bases in the middle. The DNA for the CDR3 is TGTGCCAGCATCTTTGGGGATGTGAGGGACAATGAGCAGTTCTTC. Residues: CASIFGDVRDNEQFF.

This clone appeared a few times. At the DNA level, this CDR3 is encoded by other sequences in the same sample as well. The chain employs TRBV5-1 and TRBJ1-2; 8 positions agree with TRBD1. Germline assignment: CDR1 SGHRS and CDR2 YFSETQ. The CDR3 contains 12 residues. V dropped 3 bases and J dropped 6; count of bases not matched to a gene: 1. The chain's CDR3 is CASSSGGHGYTF. CDR3 DNA: TGCGCCAGCAGCTCAGGGGGCCATGGCTACACCTTC. The full variable domain, with the rest looked up from reference TRBV5-1 and TRBJ1-2, is KAGVTQTPRYLIKTRGQQVTLSCSPISGHRSVSWYQQTPGQGLQFLFEYFSETQRNKGNFPGRFSGRQFSNSRSEMNVSTLELGDSALYLCASSSGGHGYTFGSGTRLTVV.

The rearrangement uses TRBV7-9 and TRBJ2-3, with TRBD2 identical over 7 bases. Germline CDR1 is SEHNR and CDR2 is FQNEAQ (reference sequence). The CDR3 has 15 amino acids. V lost 1 base to trimming and J lost 3 bases; unmatched junction nucleotides: 4. The CDR3: CASSLEGGGTDTQYF. Here the CDR3 DNA reads TGTGCCAGCAGCTTAGAAGGCGGGGGAACAGATACGCAGTATTTT. Using reference TRBV7-9 and TRBJ2-3 for the parts outside the CDR3, the full variable domain is DTGVSQNPRHKITKRGQNVTFRCDPISEHNRLYWYRQTLGQGPEFLTYFQNEAQLEKSRLLSDRFSAERPKGSFSTLEIQRTEQGDSAMYLCASSLEGGGTDTQYFGPGTRLTVL.